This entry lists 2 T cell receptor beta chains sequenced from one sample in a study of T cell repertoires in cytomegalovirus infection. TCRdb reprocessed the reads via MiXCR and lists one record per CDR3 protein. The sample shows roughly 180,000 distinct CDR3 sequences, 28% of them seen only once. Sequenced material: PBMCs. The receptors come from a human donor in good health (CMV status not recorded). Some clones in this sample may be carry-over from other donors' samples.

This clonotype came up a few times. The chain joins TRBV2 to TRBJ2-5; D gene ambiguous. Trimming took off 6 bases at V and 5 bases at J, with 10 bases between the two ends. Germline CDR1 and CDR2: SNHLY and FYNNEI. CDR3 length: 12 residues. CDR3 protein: CASRRDEETQYF. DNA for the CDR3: TGTGCCAGCAGACGCGACGAGGAGACCCAGTACTTC.

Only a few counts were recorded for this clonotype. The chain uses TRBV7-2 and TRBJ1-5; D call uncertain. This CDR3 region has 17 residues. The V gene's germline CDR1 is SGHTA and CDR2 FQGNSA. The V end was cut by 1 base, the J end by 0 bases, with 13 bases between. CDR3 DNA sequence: TGTGCCAGCAGCTTAGGGCCGAACCGGCCTAGCAATCAGCCCCAGCATTTT. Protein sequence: CASSLGPNRPSNQPQHF.